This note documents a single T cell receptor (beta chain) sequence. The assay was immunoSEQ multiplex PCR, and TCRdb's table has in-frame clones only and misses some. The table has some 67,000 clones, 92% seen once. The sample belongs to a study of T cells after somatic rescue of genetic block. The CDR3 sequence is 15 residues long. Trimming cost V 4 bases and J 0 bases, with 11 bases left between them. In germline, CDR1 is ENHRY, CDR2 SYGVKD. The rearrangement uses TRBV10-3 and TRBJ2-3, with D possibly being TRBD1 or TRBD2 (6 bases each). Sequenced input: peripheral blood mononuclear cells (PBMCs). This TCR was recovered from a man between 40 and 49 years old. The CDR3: CAISGGAASTDTQYF. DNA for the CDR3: TGTGCCATCAGTGGGGGGGCGGCTAGCACAGATACGCAGTATTTT.